The 19 T cell receptor beta chains below come from one sample, sequenced in a study of cytomegalovirus exposure and HLA in healthy donors. This PCR relied on a set of 60 Vbeta primers and 13 Jbeta primers. Clones were read by immunoSEQ multiplex PCR, and TCRdb kept only the in-frame ones, dropping some. The sample includes approximately 190,000 clones, roughly 90% seen only once; the top ten take approximately 1.1%. The sample taken for sequencing was PBMCs. These receptors were collected from a boy aged 2 to 10 in good health and CMV-seronegative.

J is TRBJ2-7 and V is TRBV5-6, with a weak D call TRBD2 (5 bases). The CDR3 sequence is 15 residues long. Germline V CDR1 and CDR2: SGHDT, YYEEEE. V was pared by 4 bases and J by 2 bases, with 16 bases between. CDR3 nucleotide sequence: TGTGCCAGCAGCCCTGGGAGCAGCAAACCCTACGAGCAGTACTTC. It translates to CASSPGSSKPYEQYF.

The V and J genes are TRBV6-5 and TRBJ2-7; 8 nucleotides align to TRBD2. Germline CDR1 MNHEY, CDR2 SVGAGI. The ends lost 4 bases at V and 1 base at J; junction bases unmatched: 6. This CDR3 contains 15 residues. DNA for the CDR3: TGTGCCAGCAGTTCCCAGCGGGGGCAGTCCTACGAGCAGTACTTC. Protein sequence: CASSSQRGQSYEQYF.

V is TRBV4-1 and J is TRBJ2-7; D perhaps matches TRBD2 (7 bases). CDR1 MGHRA and CDR2 YSYEKL come from the germline V gene. V was cut by 4 bases and J by 4 bases, with 20 bases left in between. The CDR3 has 16 amino acids. For the CDR3, the DNA is TGCGCCAGCAGCCGGGGGGGCGGGGGAACGCGGTACGAGCAGTACTTC. Translated, it gives CASSRGGGGTRYEQYF.

V and J are TRBV12-5 and TRBJ2-1; 9 bases fit TRBD1. The CDR3 runs 14 residues. V was pared by 6 bases and J by 8 bases, with 8 bases of the junction left unmatched. Germline values: CDR1 LGHNT, CDR2 FRNRAP. CDR3 protein: CASGTGQGFYEQFF. CDR3 nucleotides: TGTGCTAGTGGGACGGGACAGGGTTTTTATGAGCAGTTCTTC.

V usage is TRBV19 and J usage is TRBJ2-7; 7 nucleotides agree with TRBD1. V was pared by 5 bases and J by 6 bases, with 7 bases of the junction left unmatched. The CDR3 has 13 amino acids. The germline V gene encodes CDR1 LNHDA and CDR2 SQIVND (reference sequence). The CDR3 coding sequence is TGTGCCAGTAGTGACAGGGCCGTCCGCGAGCAGTACTTC. This sequence encodes CASSDRAVREQYF.

The J gene is TRBJ2-2, the V gene TRBV6-1; the D gene is possibly TRBD2 (5 bases). This CDR3 contains 16 residues. Trimming pared 2 bases from V and 3 bases from J, leaving 13 bases between. Germline V gene data show CDR1 as MNHNS and CDR2 as SASEGT. DNA of the CDR3: TGTGCCAGCAGTGAATCCCCGACTACCCACACCGGGGAGCTGTTTTTT. This encodes CASSESPTTHTGELFF.

About this clone: This sample includes further DNA sequences coding for the same CDR3. The chain links TRBV5-1 to TRBJ2-2; 10 bases are a match to TRBD1. Germline CDR1 SGHRS, CDR2 YFSETQ. The CDR3 is made up of 15 amino acids. With 4 bases clipped from V and 4 bases from J, the junction kept 4 bases outside the gene matches. The CDR3 region has the DNA TGCGCCAGCAGCCCGGGACAGGGGTCCACCGGGGAGCTGTTTTTT. Its translation is CASSPGQGSTGELFF.

As for this clone: Other nucleotide sequences from this sample produce the same CDR3. The chain carries TRBV4-1 and TRBJ2-5; unclear D gene. The V gene's germline CDR1 is MGHRA and CDR2 YSYEKL. This CDR3 is 13 amino acids long. V was clipped by 0 bases and J by 3 bases, with 5 bases between them. CDR3 bases: TGCGCCAGCAGCCAAGATACAGAAGAGACCCAGTACTTC. This gives the protein CASSQDTEETQYF.

This clone was counted between two and nine times. The rearrangement links TRBV5-4 to TRBJ1-1, with a possible D match to TRBD1 (5 bases). This CDR3 contains 13 residues. V lost 4 bases, J lost 6 bases, and 13 bases lay in between. Looked up from germline, CDR1 is SGHNT and CDR2 is YYREEE (reference sequence). DNA of the CDR3: TGTGCCAGCAGCCCCGACAGAATTTCTGAAGCTTTCTTT. This encodes CASSPDRISEAFF.

The gene calls are TRBV6-5 and TRBJ1-5; perhaps TRBD1 as D (6 bases). From germline, CDR1 is MNHEY and CDR2 SVGAGI. There are 14 residues in the CDR3. V was trimmed by 4 bases and J by 2 bases, leaving 9 bases between them. DNA of the CDR3: TGTGCCAGCAGTTCACGACAGGGCAATCAGCCCCAGCATTTT. As protein: CASSSRQGNQPQHF.

The chain combines TRBV10-3 with TRBJ2-5, with 7 bases aligning to TRBD1. V was pared by 6 bases and J by 2 bases, with 6 bases of the junction left unmatched. Germline CDR1 reads ENHRY; CDR2 reads SYGVKD. This CDR3 is built from 14 residues. In DNA, the CDR3 is TGTGCCATCAGCGCCACAGGGGTTCAAGAGACCCAGTACTTC. Its protein product is CAISATGVQETQYF.

This chain joins TRBV6-5 and TRBJ2-1; TRBD2 is a possible D gene (5 bases). Trimming cost V 11 bases and J 3 bases, with 14 bases left between them. The CDR3 totals 13 residues. Germline V gene data show CDR1 as MNHEY and CDR2 as SVGAGI. CDR3: CAAGLALYNEQFF. Here the CDR3 DNA reads TGTGCCGCGGGCCTAGCACTCTACAATGAGCAGTTCTTC.

The chain uses TRBV6-1 and TRBJ2-1, with D possibly TRBD1 on 5 matching bases. Germline V lookup: CDR1 MNHNS, CDR2 SASEGT. The CDR3 length is 14 residues. Trimming cost V 6 bases and J 2 bases, with 11 bases left between them. The CDR3: CASSYWTTYNEQFF. The DNA for the CDR3 is TGTGCCAGCAGCTACTGGACAACCTACAATGAGCAGTTCTTC.

CDR3 nucleotides: TGTGCCAGCAGCGCGTTACAGGGACTAGGCGGCTACACCTTC. It encodes CASSALQGLGGYTF. The rearrangement links TRBV7-9 to TRBJ1-2, with D perhaps TRBD1 (6 bases). This CDR3 contains 14 residues. V was trimmed by 5 bases and J by 8 bases, leaving 18 bases between them. The germline CDR1 and CDR2 sequences are SEHNR and FQNEAQ (reference sequence).

This chain joins TRBV27 and TRBJ2-1, with D maybe TRBD2 (6 bases). Germline CDR1 MNHEY, CDR2 SMNVEV (reference sequence). V was pared by 8 bases and J by 3 bases, with 17 bases between. This CDR3 contains 15 residues. The chain's CDR3 is CASRAWVADYNEQFF. CDR3 nucleotide sequence: TGTGCCAGCCGGGCCTGGGTAGCGGACTACAATGAGCAGTTCTTC.

The CDR3 region has the DNA TGTGCCAGCAGCTTAGACCACTACGGTGGCGGCTACACCTTC. Translated: CASSLDHYGGGYTF. V and J are TRBV7-9 and TRBJ1-2; D is unclear. V was shortened by 1 base and J by 8 bases, with 14 bases between the two germline ends. The CDR3 runs to 14 residues. Germline V gene lookup returns CDR1 SEHNR and CDR2 FQNEAQ (reference sequence).

This chain connects TRBV5-6 to TRBJ2-3, with TRBD2 as a possible D gene (5 bases). Germline V gene sequence: CDR1 SGHDT, CDR2 YYEEEE. V was cut by 4 bases and J by 1 base, with 10 bases left in between. The CDR3 spans 14 residues. CDR3 in amino acids: CASSIRAGTDTQYF. CDR3 bases: TGTGCCAGCAGCATTAGAGCGGGCACAGATACGCAGTATTTT.

With respect to this clone: Its ends do not fully match the called genes, so a read error is possible. The rearrangement links TRBV29-1 to TRBJ2-5, with TRBD2 matching over 7 bases. The DNA end is a closer match to TRBJ2-7, so the J assignment may be wrong. The CDR3 runs 14 residues. Germline V lookup: CDR1 SQVTM, CDR2 ANQGSEA. Here the CDR3 DNA reads TGCAGCGCCCGGGGCCTAGCGGCCTCCAACGAGCAGTACTTC. It translates to CSARGLAASNEQYF.

V and J are TRBV2 and TRBJ2-1; D is uncertain. V was cut by 3 bases and J by 5 bases, with 11 bases left in between. This CDR3 is built from 14 residues. CDR1 and CDR2 from the germline V gene are SNHLY and FYNNEI. CDR3 loop: CASSEGRKNNEQFF. DNA for the CDR3: TGTGCCAGCAGTGAGGGCAGAAAGAACAATGAGCAGTTCTTC.